This T cell receptor beta chain was sequenced in a study of blood T cell repertoires in COVID-19. At the level of the study: The origin of the acute and convalescent COVID-19 samples was the United States, Italy and Spain. PBMCs, B-cell-depleted T cells, or T cells provided the cDNA or gDNA that made up the material.

The CDR3 loop spans 16 amino acids. The V and J ends lost 5 bases and 3 bases, in that order; junction bases with no gene match: 9. CDR1 is SGHTA and CDR2 is FQGNSA in the germline V gene. As originally analysed: Counts of nucleated cells, estimated from reference gene primer amplification, were obtained. Repertoires were generated with immunoSEQ multiplex PCR, while TCRdb's copy carries only in-frame clones and drops some. V and J calls and clone size are as listed in that table; D and trimming were resolved from the DNA. This table holds about 170,000 clones, 70% to 90% found once. This sequence was found in a middle-aged man who had recovered from COVID-19. V is TRBV7-2 and J is TRBJ2-2; TRBD1 matches at 7 bases. Sequencing was carried out using peripheral blood. CDR3 amino acids: CASSVETGRYTGELFF. CDR3 DNA sequence: TGTGCCAGCAGCGTCGAGACAGGGCGATACACCGGGGAGCTGTTTTTT.